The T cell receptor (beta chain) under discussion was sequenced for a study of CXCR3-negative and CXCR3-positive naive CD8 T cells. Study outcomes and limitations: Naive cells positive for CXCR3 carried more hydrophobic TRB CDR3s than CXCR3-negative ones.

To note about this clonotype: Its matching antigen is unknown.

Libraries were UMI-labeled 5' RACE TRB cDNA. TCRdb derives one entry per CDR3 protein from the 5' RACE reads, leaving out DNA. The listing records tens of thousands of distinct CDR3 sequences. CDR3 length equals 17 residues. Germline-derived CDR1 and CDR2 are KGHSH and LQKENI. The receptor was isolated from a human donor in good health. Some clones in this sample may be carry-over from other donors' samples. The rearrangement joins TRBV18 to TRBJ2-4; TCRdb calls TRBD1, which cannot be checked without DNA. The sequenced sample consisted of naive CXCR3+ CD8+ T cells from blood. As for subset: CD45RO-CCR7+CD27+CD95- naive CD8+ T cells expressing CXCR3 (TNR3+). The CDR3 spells CASSPNDRESGKNIQYF.